This T cell receptor (beta chain) was found in a study of beta chain features in type 1 diabetes. Whole-study results and caveats: Type 1 diabetes patients showed fewer insertions and more deletions at VDJ junctions. Researchers could not determine here whether HLA type influences TCRB rearrangement.

The authors reverse transcribed all of the isolated RNA, so sequencing captured expressed TCRB transcripts. Data came from immunoSEQ multiplex PCR; TCRdb stores just in-frame clones and leaves some out. This sample has almost 250,000 clones; 14% occur once, and the top ten carry more than 0.02%. CDR1 SGHNT and CDR2 YYREEE come from the germline V gene (reference sequence). V was clipped by 5 bases and J by 2 bases, with 10 bases between them. CDR3 length: 13 residues. As regards this clone: The antigen is undetermined.

Material for sequencing was naive CD4+ T cells from blood. The V gene is TRBV5-4, the J gene TRBJ1-1; D gene unclear. This receptor was taken from a woman aged 40 to 50 in good health. The CDR3: CASSSAVNTEAFF. Written as DNA, the CDR3 is TGTGCCAGCAGTTCCGCGGTTAACACTGAAGCTTTCTTT.